These 30 T cell receptor beta chains share one sample of origin, sequenced in a study of CD8 T cells in Susac syndrome (dated by TCRdb to 2018 to 2020). Library prep was done by the immunoSEQ multiplex PCR assay. RNA was extracted with the RNeasy kit and about 0.45 to 1 ug was reverse transcribed using random hexamers. TCRdb handled the public reads itself, with Q25 trimming in fastp and clone calling in MiXCR, and kept productive beta chains. Duplicate CDR3 protein sequences are folded into a single record with the most common DNA and genes. The table for this sample lists about 190,000 distinct CDR3 sequences; around 93% of them were counted only once. Of the sample, about 0.15% falls within the top ten clones. What was sequenced was CD8+ T cells from PBMCs. Receptor source: a human donor with Susac syndrome.

The chain employs TRBV7-6 and TRBJ2-3, with no clear D. V lost 5 bases and J 3 bases, leaving 12 bases between the germline ends. In germline, CDR1 is SGHVS, CDR2 FNYEAQ. This CDR3 region has 14 residues. The CDR3 DNA reads as TGTGCCAGCAGCCCTACCCTGGGGACAGATACGCAGTATTTT. This gives the protein CASSPTLGTDTQYF.

About this clonotype itself: The junction differs from germline at one of its ends, possibly a read error. The chain recombines TRBV7-6 with TRBJ2-7; 7 positions agree with TRBD1. This CDR3 has 13 residues. The germline CDR1 and CDR2 sequences are SGHVS and FNYEAQ. For the CDR3, the DNA is TGTGCTAGCAGTCCAGATGGGGGACAGGAGCAGTACTTC. It codes for CASSPDGGQEQYF.

The chain uses TRBV7-9 and TRBJ1-2; D unclear. CDR3 length: 14 residues. In germline, CDR1 is SEHNR, CDR2 FQNEAQ (reference sequence). V dropped 1 base and J dropped 4 bases, with 10 bases sitting between them. CDR3 DNA sequence: TGTGCCAGCAGCTTAGTGGGCGCCTCCTATGGCTACACCTTC. Its protein product is CASSLVGASYGYTF.

This clonotype was seen once. This sequence joins TRBV2 and TRBJ1-1; TRBD1 is a possible D gene (5 bases). This CDR3 spans 12 amino acids. CDR1 is SNHLY and CDR2 is FYNNEI in the germline V gene. V was pared by 2 bases and J by 10 bases, with 11 bases between. CDR3: CASSEQGQGAFF. CDR3 bases: TGTGCCAGCAGTGAACAGGGCCAGGGAGCTTTCTTT.

This clonotype appeared a single time. V gene TRBV4-1 combines with J gene TRBJ2-1; D is unclear. This CDR3 has 15 residues. Deletions cut 4 bases from V and 2 bases from J, with 12 bases between. The germline V gene encodes CDR1 MGHRA and CDR2 YSYEKL. The CDR3 nucleotides read TGCGCCAGCAGCCTAAATACCGGTGCCTACAATGAGCAGTTCTTC. The encoded protein is CASSLNTGAYNEQFF.

The V gene is TRBV25-1, the J gene TRBJ1-1; a weak D match, TRBD1 (6 bases). This CDR3 has 13 residues. Germline loops: CDR1 MGHDK, CDR2 SYGVNS. Trimming left V 6 bases short and J 3 bases short, with 11 bases between. CDR3 amino acids: CASRADRDTEAFF. CDR3 nucleotides: TGTGCCAGCAGGGCGGACAGAGACACTGAAGCTTTCTTT.

The chain carries TRBV5-6 and TRBJ1-5, with TRBD1 matching over 11 bases. Germline-derived CDR1 and CDR2 are SGHDT and YYEEEE. The CDR3 spans 17 residues. Trimming removed 3 bases from V and 0 bases from J; junction bases left unmatched: 5. This CDR3 is CASSSGQGAFSNQPQHF. DNA for the CDR3: TGTGCCAGCAGCTCCGGACAGGGGGCCTTTAGCAATCAGCCCCAGCATTTT.

The chain recombines TRBV20-1 with TRBJ1-4; D not resolved. V lost 4 bases and J 4 bases, leaving 10 bases between the germline ends. In germline, CDR1 is DFQATT, CDR2 SNEGSKA (reference sequence). The CDR3 contains 13 residues. The DNA of the CDR3 is TGCAGTGCTACCGGGCCGCGTAATGAAAAACTGTTTTTT. Translated, it gives CSATGPRNEKLFF.

V gene TRBV6-6 combines with J gene TRBJ2-3; D ambiguous. Trimming took 2 bases from V and 0 from J, leaving 6 bases between them. The CDR3 totals 14 residues. Germline V gene sequence: CDR1 MNHNY, CDR2 SVGAGI (reference sequence). The CDR3 DNA reads TGTGCCAGCAGTTACACCACTAGCACAGATACGCAGTATTTT. Residues: CASSYTTSTDTQYF.

The rearrangement joins TRBV11-2 to TRBJ2-1; D gene unclear. Between the trimmed V and J ends, which lost 5 bases and 7 bases, there was a span of 9 bases. The CDR3 spans 12 residues. From germline, CDR1 is SGHAT and CDR2 FQNNGV. CDR3 DNA sequence: TGTGCCAGCAGCGTCTGGGTGAATGAGCAGTTCTTC. It encodes CASSVWVNEQFF. The full variable domain, rest sourced from reference TRBV11-2 and TRBJ2-1, is EAGVAQSPRYKIIEKRQSVAFWCNPISGHATLYWYQQILGQGPKLLIQFQNNGVVDDSQLPKDRFSAERLKGVDSTLKIQPAKLEDSAVYLCASSVWVNEQFFGPGTRLTVL.

The chain employs TRBV28 and TRBJ2-6; D call uncertain. CDR3 size: 15 residues. Deletions cut 6 bases from V and 0 bases from J, with 9 bases between. Germline values: CDR1 MDHEN, CDR2 SYDVKM. CDR3 protein: CASSLILSGANVLTF. The CDR3 DNA is TGTGCCAGCAGCCTGATACTCTCTGGGGCCAACGTCCTGACTTTC.

This clonotype has only a few counts. The J gene is TRBJ2-7, the V gene TRBV5-1; TRBD2 aligns across 8 bases. Germline CDR1 is SGHRS and CDR2 is YFSETQ. Trimming at V came to 2 bases and at J to 5 bases, leaving 9 bases not matched to a gene. This CDR3 spans 15 amino acids. CDR3 DNA: TGCGCCAGCAGCTTAATCGCGGGGGGAACTAACGAGCAGTACTTC. This codes for CASSLIAGGTNEQYF. The variable domain in full, with the rest retrieved from reference TRBV5-1 and TRBJ2-7, is KAGVTQTPRYLIKTRGQQVTLSCSPISGHRSVSWYQQTPGQGLQFLFEYFSETQRNKGNFPGRFSGRQFSNSRSEMNVSTLELGDSALYLCASSLIAGGTNEQYFGPGTRLTVT.

This chain joins TRBV25-1 and TRBJ2-7, with D perhaps being TRBD1 or TRBD2 (5 bases each). The CDR3 is made up of 12 amino acids. Germline CDR1 and CDR2: MGHDK and SYGVNS. V gave up 8 bases and J gave up 9 bases, with 17 bases separating them. Here the CDR3 DNA reads TGTGCCAGCCAACCTCAGGGTGGGGGGCAGTACTTC. It translates to CASQPQGGGQYF.

This clonotype appeared a single time. The chain recombines TRBV29-1 with TRBJ1-2; possible D gene TRBD1, 5 bases. Between the trimmed V and J ends, which lost 1 base and 6 bases, there was a span of 12 bases. CDR1 is SQVTM and CDR2 is ANQGSEA in the germline V gene. There are 13 residues in the CDR3. CDR3 bases: TGCAGCGTTGAAGCAGGGAACTCGAATGGCTACACCTTC. Amino acid sequence: CSVEAGNSNGYTF.

The gene calls are TRBV7-8 and TRBJ2-2; D unclear. CDR1 SGHVS and CDR2 FQNEAQ come from the germline V gene. Between the trimmed V and J ends, which lost 4 bases and 4 bases, there was a span of 7 bases. The CDR3 is 13 residues long. This CDR3 reads CASSYPGTGELFF. In DNA, the CDR3 is TGTGCCAGCAGCTACCCGGGCACCGGGGAGCTGTTTTTT. Variable domain in full (rest from reference TRBV7-8 and TRBJ2-2): GAGVSQSPRYKVAKRGQDVALRCDPISGHVSLFWYQQALGQGPEFLTYFQNEAQLDKSGLPSDRFFAERPEGSVSTLKIQRTQQEDSAVYLCASSYPGTGELFFGEGSRLTVL.

The chain's CDR3 is CASSHTDYSGANVLTF. The CDR3, as DNA: TGTGCCAGCAGTCATACAGATTACTCTGGGGCCAACGTCCTGACTTTC. V is TRBV9 and J is TRBJ2-6; D unresolved. Germline loops: CDR1 SGDLS, CDR2 YYNGEE. CDR3 length equals 16 residues. V was trimmed by 5 bases and J by 0 bases, leaving 12 bases between them.

This clonotype was recorded once. The V and J genes are TRBV6-5 and TRBJ2-3, with D maybe TRBD2 (5 bases). CDR1 is MNHEY, CDR2 SVGAGI, per germline. V lost 1 base to trimming and J lost 2 bases, with 7 bases between them. The CDR3 is 14 residues long. The chain's CDR3 is CASSYWRATDTQYF. The CDR3 nucleotides are TGTGCCAGCAGTTACTGGCGGGCCACAGATACGCAGTATTTT.

CDR3 DNA sequence: TGTGCCAGCAGCTTGGGGACTAGCGGGGGCCAAGAGACCCAGTACTTC. This translates into CASSLGTSGGQETQYF. The rearrangement uses TRBV11-1 and TRBJ2-5; 14 bases are shared with TRBD2. The CDR3 length is 16 residues. Losses at the gene ends were 3 bases for V and 1 base for J; bases not matched to a gene: 1. From germline, CDR1 is SGHAT and CDR2 FQDESV (reference sequence).

The CDR3 DNA is TGTGCCAGCAGCGTAGCCAGCGGGTGGTCCTACGAGCAGTACTTC. Translating it yields CASSVASGWSYEQYF. The chain carries TRBV9 and TRBJ2-7, with D possibly being TRBD2 (6 bases). The CDR3 runs to 15 residues. V was clipped by 0 bases and J by 1 base, with 11 bases between them. Germline-derived CDR1 and CDR2 are SGDLS and YYNGEE.

The chain couples TRBV2 to TRBJ2-7, with TRBD1 identical over 7 bases. This CDR3 spans 12 amino acids. V trimming: 8 bases; J trimming: 2 bases; junction bases outside the gene matches: 3. From germline, CDR1 is SNHLY and CDR2 FYNNEI. The CDR3 DNA reads as TGTGCCAGCGGACAGGACACCTACGAGCAGTACTTC. Encoded protein: CASGQDTYEQYF.

This chain uses TRBV29-1 with TRBJ2-1; D possibly matches TRBD1 or TRBD2 (6 bases each). The CDR3 is 13 amino acids. The germline V gene has CDR1 SQVTM and CDR2 ANQGSEA. V lost 3 bases and J 2 bases, leaving 8 bases between the germline ends. CDR3 DNA sequence: TGCAGCGTTGAGGGGGGCCCCTACAATGAGCAGTTCTTC. Its translation is CSVEGGPYNEQFF.

The rearrangement links TRBV4-1 to TRBJ1-1; no reliable D call. There are 15 residues in the CDR3. Trimming left V 0 bases short and J 1 base short, with 9 bases between. Germline lookup yields CDR1 MGHRA and CDR2 YSYEKL. The CDR3 sequence is CASSQEAQKNTEAFF. CDR3 in DNA: TGCGCCAGCAGCCAAGAGGCCCAGAAGAACACTGAAGCTTTCTTT.

The V gene is TRBV28, the J gene TRBJ2-5, with D uncertain. The CDR3 length is 15 residues. Germline V CDR1 and CDR2: MDHEN, SYDVKM. With 7 bases removed from V and 1 base from J, the gap between germline ends came to 16 bases. Here the CDR3 reads CASTTEQLPQETQYF. The CDR3 region has the DNA TGTGCCAGCACTACAGAACAGCTCCCCCAAGAGACCCAGTACTTC.

The chain is built from TRBV12-3 or TRBV12-4 and TRBJ2-1, with D uncertain. V was clipped by 2 bases and J by 10 bases, with 9 bases between them. The CDR3 spans 12 residues. The CDR3 protein is CASSLPSREQFF. Here the CDR3 DNA reads TGTGCCAGCAGTTTACCCTCCAGGGAGCAGTTCTTC.

This chain links TRBV30 with TRBJ2-7, with D possibly TRBD1 on 5 matching bases. V lost 0 bases, J lost 0 bases, and 6 bases lay in between. Looked up from germline, CDR1 is GTSNPN and CDR2 is SVGIG (reference sequence). The CDR3 has 13 amino acids. The CDR3 DNA reads TGTGCCTGGAGTGTCGACAGCTCCTACGAGCAGTACTTC. This sequence encodes CAWSVDSSYEQYF. The full variable domain, in which reference TRBV30 and TRBJ2-7 provide the parts outside the CDR3, is SQTIHQWPATLVQPVGSPLSLECTVEGTSNPNLYWYRQAAGRGLQLLFYSVGIGQISSEVPQNLSASRPQDRQFILSSKKLLLSDSGFYLCAWSVDSSYEQYFGPGTRLTVT.

The V gene is TRBV9, the J gene TRBJ2-1; weak D call: TRBD1 (6 bases). The germline V gene has CDR1 SGDLS and CDR2 YYNGEE. This CDR3 comprises 15 residues. Trimming took 3 bases from V and 0 from J, leaving 10 bases between them. CDR3 sequence: CASSETGLSYNEQFF. CDR3 DNA: TGTGCCAGCAGCGAGACAGGTCTCTCCTACAATGAGCAGTTCTTC.

The chain joins TRBV3-1 to TRBJ1-1, with TRBD1 identical over 8 bases. CDR3 size: 14 residues. Germline-derived CDR1 and CDR2 are LGHDT and YNNKEL (reference sequence). Trimming removed 1 base from V and 4 bases from J; junction bases left unmatched: 2. The CDR3 region has the DNA TGTGCCAGCAGCCAAGTCCAGGGGGCCACTGAAGCTTTCTTT. Translated, it gives CASSQVQGATEAFF.

The genes are TRBV12-3 or TRBV12-4 and TRBJ2-1, with no clear D. The CDR3 has 11 residues. With 8 bases removed from V and 4 bases from J, the gap between germline ends came to 6 bases. CDR3 coding DNA: TGTGCCAGCGAGGAGTACAATGAGCAGTTCTTC. Amino acids: CASEEYNEQFF.

The chain carries TRBV6-6 and TRBJ1-2; D remains unclear. Trimming left V 3 bases short and J 3 bases short, with 5 bases between. The CDR3 is 12 residues long. Germline V lookup: CDR1 MNHNY, CDR2 SVGAGI (reference sequence). In DNA form, the CDR3 reads TGTGCCAGCAGTTATGAGGACTATGGCTACACCTTC. This translates into CASSYEDYGYTF.

The rearrangement uses TRBV27 and TRBJ1-1; unclear D gene. Germline-derived CDR1 and CDR2 are MNHEY and SMNVEV (reference sequence). The CDR3 has 15 residues. Trimming stripped 2 bases from V and 4 bases from J, with 14 bases between. The CDR3 bases are TGTGCCAGCAGTTTACTTTCGGAGGGAGGCACTGAAGCTTTCTTT. This sequence encodes CASSLLSEGGTEAFF.